This T cell receptor beta chain was recorded in a study of identical twins. Findings and limits, study-wide: Beta clonotypes that were abundant in cord blood contained fewer insertions, a pattern absent from memory repertoires. The study reached conclusions through statistical analysis that was cross-sectional, not following the same donors.

TCRdb re-called the 5' RACE reads through MiXCR, storing one row per CDR3 protein. The profile shows approximately 250,000 distinct CDR3 sequences, approximately 7.1% of them singletons. V was pared by 2 bases and J by 8 bases, with 7 bases between. The germline V gene encodes CDR1 SGHVS and CDR2 FNYEAQ. CDR3 length equals 12 residues. On this clonotype: Antigen specificity is unknown.

This sample also belongs to another study, concerning T cells expressing NK-cell markers. That work states: The contribution of dominant NKG2C+ clonotypes to CD8+ T cells in six or seven donors was roughly 1.0-8%.

The rearrangement links TRBV7-6 to TRBJ2-1; D unclear. The receptor was derived from a woman aged 18-29 years in good health. What was sequenced was CD8+ T cells sorted from blood. The CDR3 DNA sequence: TGTGCCAGCAGCTTAAGGCAGTATGAGCAGTTCTTC. Protein product: CASSLRQYEQFF.